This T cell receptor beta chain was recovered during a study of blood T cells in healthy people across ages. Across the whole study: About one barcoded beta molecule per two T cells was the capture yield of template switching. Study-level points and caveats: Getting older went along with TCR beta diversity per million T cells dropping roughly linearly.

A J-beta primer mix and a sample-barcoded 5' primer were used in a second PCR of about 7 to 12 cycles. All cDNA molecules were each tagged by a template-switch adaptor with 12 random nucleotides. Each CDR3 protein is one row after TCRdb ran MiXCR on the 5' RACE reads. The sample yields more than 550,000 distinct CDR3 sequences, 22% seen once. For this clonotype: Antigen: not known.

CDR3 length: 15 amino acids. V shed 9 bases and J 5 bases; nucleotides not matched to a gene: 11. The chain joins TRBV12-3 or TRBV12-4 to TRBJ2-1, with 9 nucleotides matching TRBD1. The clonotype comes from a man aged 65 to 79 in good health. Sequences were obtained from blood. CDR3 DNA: TGTGCCAGTACTCTACAGGGACAGGGCCACAATGAGCAGTTCTTC. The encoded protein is CASTLQGQGHNEQFF.